The 17 T cell receptor beta chains below all came from one sample that was sequenced in a study of vaccination effects on CD4 cells after COVID-19. Their specific antigens are unknown. Antigen-specific CD4+ T cells were expanded (with viral peptide pools) by the ViraFEST assay ahead of sequencing. Upon completion of 10 to 11 days in culture, CD4+ T cells were isolated. Nucleocapsid antibodies stayed negative before and after vaccination, showing no earlier SARS-CoV-2 infection. This table comes from immunoSEQ multiplex PCR, and its TCRdb copy is limited to in-frame clones, with some not included. The profile shows about 63,000 clones, roughly 76% of them singletons. This material consisted of CD4+ T cells from PBMCs cultured with HCoV-OC43 spike peptides, taken before COVID-19 vaccination. Subset in this sample: HCoV-OC43 spike overlapping peptide pool stimulation. The receptors come from a human donor who received a COVID-19 vaccine.

This clone was counted only a few times. J is TRBJ2-7 and V is TRBV5-4; D is perhaps TRBD2 (6 bases). Trimming removed 4 bases at V and 6 bases at J, with 26 bases between. The CDR3 extends over 17 amino acids. From germline, CDR1 is SGHNT and CDR2 YYREEE (reference sequence). The CDR3 here is CASSRRVQEGPWGEQYV. CDR3 nucleotides: TGTGCCAGCAGCCGGAGGGTACAGGAGGGCCCTTGGGGCGAGCAGTACGTC.

The rearrangement uses TRBV10-3 and TRBJ2-5; TRBD1 is a possible D gene (5 bases). CDR1 is ENHRY, CDR2 SYGVKD, per germline. The CDR3 has 14 residues. V gave up 6 bases and J gave up 4 bases, with 15 bases separating them. Here the CDR3 reads CAISNLGPGETQYF. The CDR3 bases are TGTGCCATCAGCAATCTGGGGCCCGGAGAGACCCAGTACTTC.

The chain recombines TRBV6-6 with TRBJ1-1; no clear D gene. Germline CDR1 is MNHNY and CDR2 is SVGAGI (reference sequence). This CDR3 comprises 13 residues. The V end lost 2 bases, the J end lost 1 base, and 5 bases lay between the germline ends. CDR3 protein: CASSYIGNTEAFF. The CDR3 region has the DNA TGTGCCAGCAGTTACATCGGGAACACTGAAGCTTTCTTT.

The rearrangement uses TRBV14 and TRBJ1-2; 7 bases line up with TRBD1. This CDR3 comprises 14 residues. CDR1 SGHDN and CDR2 FVKESK come from the germline V gene. V gave up 8 bases and J gave up 8 bases; unmatched junction bases: 14. This CDR3 reads CASGEGAVKGGYTF. The CDR3, as DNA: TGTGCCAGCGGAGAGGGGGCGGTAAAAGGCGGCTACACCTTC.

As DNA, the CDR3 is TGTGCCAGCAGCTTATACAGGACGGGTGGCTACACCTTC. Protein sequence: CASSLYRTGGYTF. J is TRBJ1-2 and V is TRBV5-6; D is possibly TRBD1 (5 bases). Trimming removed 2 bases at V and 7 bases at J, with 12 bases between. Germline assignment: CDR1 SGHDT and CDR2 YYEEEE. The CDR3 is made up of 13 amino acids.

The CDR3 region is CASSRTTGNQPQHF. The CDR3 coding sequence is TGTGCCAGCAGCCGAACGACAGGGAATCAGCCCCAGCATTTT. This chain joins TRBV7-8 and TRBJ1-5, with 7 bases fitting TRBD1. Germline V CDR1 and CDR2: SGHVS, FQNEAQ. J gave up 4 bases and V 5 bases, and 5 bases lay outside the gene matches. This CDR3 spans 14 amino acids.

Written as DNA, the CDR3 is TGTGCCAGCAGAGGGACTAGCGGGGGGGACAATGAGCAGTTCTTC. This gives the protein CASRGTSGGDNEQFF. The chain uses TRBV6-5 and TRBJ2-1; 16 bases line up with TRBD2. Looked up from germline, CDR1 is MNHEY and CDR2 is SVGAGI. V shed 6 bases and J 5 bases; nucleotides not matched to a gene: 1. The CDR3 extends over 15 amino acids.

The rearrangement joins TRBV10-3 to TRBJ2-1, with 8 bases identical to TRBD1. The CDR3 length is 16 residues. CDR1 is ENHRY and CDR2 is SYGVKD in the germline V gene. J lost 1 base, V lost 6 bases, and 8 bases had no gene match. The CDR3 DNA reads TGTGCCATCAGGGGACAGGAACCAAGGTCCTACAATGAGCAGTTCTTC. This translates into CAIRGQEPRSYNEQFF.

The rearrangement uses TRBV6-5 and TRBJ2-2, with 7 bases aligning to TRBD2. CDR3 length: 15 residues. Losses at the gene ends were 6 bases for V and 6 bases for J; bases not matched to a gene: 10. The V gene's germline CDR1 is MNHEY and CDR2 SVGAGI. The CDR3 nucleotides read TGTGCCAGCAGATCAAGGACTAGAAACTCCGGGGAGCTGTTTTTT. Translating gives CASRSRTRNSGELFF.

The chain couples TRBV18 to TRBJ1-5; D remains unclear. The CDR3 extends over 14 amino acids. V lost 3 bases and J 4 bases, leaving 10 bases between the germline ends. Per germline, CDR1 KGHSH and CDR2 LQKENI. In DNA form, the CDR3 reads TGTGCCAGCTCACCCCAACGGGCGAATCAGCCCCAGCATTTT. The encoded protein is CASSPQRANQPQHF.

This chain links TRBV12-3 or TRBV12-4 with TRBJ1-5; 10 nucleotides agree with TRBD1. Germline trimming cut 6 bases from V and 5 bases from J; bases unmatched to any gene: 1. This CDR3 contains 13 residues. CDR3 in DNA: TGTGCCAGCAGCGGGACAGGGGATCAGCCCCAGCATTTT. As protein: CASSGTGDQPQHF.

This chain connects TRBV9 to TRBJ1-2, with 7 bases lining up with TRBD1. CDR1 SGDLS and CDR2 YYNGEE come from the germline V gene. The CDR3 extends over 14 amino acids. V lost 3 bases to trimming and J lost 10 bases; unmatched junction nucleotides: 12. The CDR3 DNA reads as TGTGCCAGCAGCGAGACCGGGACAGAAAATATCTACACCTTC. As protein: CASSETGTENIYTF.

CDR3 sequence (DNA): TGCGCCAGCAGTTCAGGAGAAATCAATCAGCCCCAGCATTTT. This encodes CASSSGEINQPQHF. The chain links TRBV5-1 to TRBJ1-5; D is unclear. V lost 5 bases and J 3 bases, leaving 12 bases between the germline ends. Germline values: CDR1 SGHRS, CDR2 YFSETQ. The CDR3 is 14 residues long.

This clone appeared once. The chain couples TRBV6-2 or TRBV6-3 to TRBJ2-2; unclear D gene. V lost 5 bases, J lost 7 bases, and 5 bases lay in between. Per germline, CDR1 MNHEY and CDR2 SVGEGT. This CDR3 is built from 11 residues. The CDR3 loop reads CASSGIGELFF. CDR3 in DNA: TGTGCCAGCAGTGGCATCGGGGAGCTGTTTTTT.

The chain joins TRBV6-5 to TRBJ1-4; 7 bases are a match to TRBD1. The V segment lost 7 bases and the J segment 8 bases; nucleotides outside the gene matches: 10. CDR1 is MNHEY, CDR2 SVGAGI, per germline. The CDR3 extends over 14 amino acids. CDR3 in amino acids: CASMTGQTPEKLFF. The CDR3 DNA reads as TGTGCCAGCATGACGGGACAGACCCCCGAAAAACTGTTTTTT.

The V and J genes are TRBV7-9 and TRBJ1-1; D not certain. This CDR3 has 12 residues. Trimming left V 10 bases short and J 4 bases short, with 13 bases between. Germline V gene data show CDR1 as SEHNR and CDR2 as FQNEAQ (reference sequence). The CDR3 sequence is CATVRSGTEAFF. CDR3 DNA sequence: TGTGCCACGGTCCGGTCGGGCACTGAAGCTTTCTTT.

The V and J genes are TRBV27 and TRBJ2-3; D possibly corresponds to TRBD1 (5 bases). This CDR3 is 15 amino acids long. Germline values: CDR1 MNHEY, CDR2 SMNVEV (reference sequence). Trimming shortened V by 7 bases and J by 6 bases, and 20 bases separated the two germline ends. DNA for the CDR3: TGTGCCAGCACCACCCTGGGGCAGGGAATCGATACGCAGTATTTT. Protein: CASTTLGQGIDTQYF.